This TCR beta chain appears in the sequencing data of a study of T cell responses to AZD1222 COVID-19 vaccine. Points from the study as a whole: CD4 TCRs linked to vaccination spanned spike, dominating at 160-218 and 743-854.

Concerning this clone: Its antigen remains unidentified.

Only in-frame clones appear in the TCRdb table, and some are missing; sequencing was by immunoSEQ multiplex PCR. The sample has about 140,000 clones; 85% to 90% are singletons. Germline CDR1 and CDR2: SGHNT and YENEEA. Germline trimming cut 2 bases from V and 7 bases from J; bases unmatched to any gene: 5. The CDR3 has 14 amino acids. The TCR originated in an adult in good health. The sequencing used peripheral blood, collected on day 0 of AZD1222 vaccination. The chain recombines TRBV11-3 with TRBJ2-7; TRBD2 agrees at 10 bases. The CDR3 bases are TGTGCCAGCAGCTTACTACCTAGCGGGAGTGAGCAGTACTTC. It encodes CASSLLPSGSEQYF.